This T cell receptor beta chain was observed in a study of monozygotic twins with inflammatory bowel disease. The study's findings and limits: IBD patients shared fewer clonotypes with others than healthy twins, especially with disease activity. TCRbeta diversity (inverse Simpson) was lower in IBD patients than in healthy co-twins. The results supported no single strong signal or clonotype associated with IBD.

For each CDR3 protein, TCRdb gives one entry from its re-call of the 5' RACE reads, without DNA. Its table lists about 300,000 distinct CDR3 sequences. This CDR3 has 17 amino acids. Per germline, CDR1 LGHNA and CDR2 YNFKEQ. Notes on this clonotype: Its cognate antigen is unknown.

This clonotype was sampled from a human donor with ulcerative colitis or Crohn's disease, or a healthy co-twin of an affected twin (not recorded which). Sequencing used blood. The gene calls are TRBV4-2 and TRBJ1-2. The CDR3 loop reads CASSQDSGRAANYGYTF.